This T cell receptor (beta chain) appears in the sequencing data of a study of T-cell memory formation after mild COVID-19. Study-wide background: TCR clusters largely stayed donor specific.

Amplification by 5'RACE using constant-segment primers produced TCR alpha and TCR beta cDNA libraries that carried sample barcodes and UMIs. TCRdb used MiXCR to reprocess the 5' RACE reads, holding one entry per CDR3 protein. This sample yields around 250,000 distinct CDR3 sequences, of which roughly a tenth are seen a single time; roughly a fifth belongs to the top ten. Overall study results and limits: Clones contracting across day 15 to 85 had a balanced CD4/CD8 profile; later expanding clones leaned CD4+. Contracting CD4+ clones were located mainly in CM and EM, and CD8+ clones in EMRA.

Germline CDR1 and CDR2: LNHNV and YYDKDF (reference sequence). Trimming took off 0 bases at V and 3 bases at J, with 12 bases between the two ends. CDR3 length: 15 residues. On this clonotype itself: Its matching antigen is unknown.

This clonotype was obtained from a man in his late teens or twenties who had mild COVID-19 (a few samples of this study predate the infection). Cell type and time point are not known. Sequencing was carried out using PBMCs or a T cell subset sorted from them (not recorded which). The chain employs TRBV15 and TRBJ2-7; D unresolved. CDR3 sequence reads: CATSRDVGTFYEQYF. In DNA, the CDR3 is TGTGCCACCAGCAGAGATGTAGGCACGTTCTACGAGCAGTACTTC.